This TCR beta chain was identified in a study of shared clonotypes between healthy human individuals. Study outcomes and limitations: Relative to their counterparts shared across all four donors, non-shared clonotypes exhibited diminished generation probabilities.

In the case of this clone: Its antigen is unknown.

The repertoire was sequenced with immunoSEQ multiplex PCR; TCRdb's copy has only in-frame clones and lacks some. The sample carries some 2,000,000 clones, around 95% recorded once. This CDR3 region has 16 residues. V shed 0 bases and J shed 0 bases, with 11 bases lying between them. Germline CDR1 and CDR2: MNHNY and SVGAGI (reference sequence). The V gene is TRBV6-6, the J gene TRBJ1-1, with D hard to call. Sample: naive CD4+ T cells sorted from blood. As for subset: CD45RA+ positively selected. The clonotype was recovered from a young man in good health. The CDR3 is CASSYSGGVMNTEAFF. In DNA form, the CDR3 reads TGTGCCAGCAGTTACTCAGGAGGCGTGATGAACACTGAAGCTTTCTTT.